The 9 T cell receptor beta chains below come from one sample, sequenced in a study of T cell responses to AZD1222 COVID-19 vaccine. Here immunoSEQ multiplex PCR was the method, and the copy in TCRdb shows in-frame clones only, minus some. Found here are over 130,000 clones, 92% of them singletons; the top ten hold 3% to 4%. The starting material was peripheral blood, obtained 28 days after the second AZD1222 dose. All receptors derive from an adult who received the AZD1222 COVID-19 vaccine.

This clone was seen a single time. The chain carries TRBV7-9 and TRBJ2-5; possibly TRBD1 for D (5 bases). Germline-derived CDR1 and CDR2 are SEHNR and FQNEAQ (reference sequence). V lost 4 bases, J lost 0 bases, and 15 bases lay in between. The CDR3 runs to 16 residues. The CDR3 reads CASSSSRTTYQETQYF. The CDR3 DNA reads as TGTGCCAGCAGCTCCTCTCGGACAACGTACCAAGAGACCCAGTACTTC.

This chain links TRBV4-1 with TRBJ2-7, with D perhaps assigned TRBD1 or TRBD2 (6 bases each). This CDR3 is built from 20 residues. Germline V gene data show CDR1 as MGHRA and CDR2 as YSYEKL. The V end lost 1 base, the J end lost 5 bases, and 30 bases lay between the germline ends. The CDR3 bases are TGCGCCAGCAGCCAAGCCACGCTCGGAGGGAGGCAGGGGAAGGTGGACGAGCAGTACTTC. Its translation: CASSQATLGGRQGKVDEQYF.

This chain links TRBV10-3 with TRBJ2-7, with D uncertain. Trimming left V 2 bases short and J 3 bases short, with 14 bases between. The germline V gene encodes CDR1 ENHRY and CDR2 SYGVKD. This CDR3 has 15 residues. As DNA, the CDR3 is TGTGCCATCAGTGAGCCGAAAGGATATAACTACGAGCAGTACTTC. This sequence encodes CAISEPKGYNYEQYF.

The V gene is TRBV19, the J gene TRBJ1-5; D remains unclear. This CDR3 is 12 amino acids long. The germline CDR1 and CDR2 sequences are LNHDA and SQIVND (reference sequence). V was shortened by 5 bases and J by 4 bases, with 6 bases between the two germline ends. CDR3 sequence reads: CASSFSNQPQHF. The CDR3 DNA sequence: TGTGCCAGTAGTTTCTCGAATCAGCCCCAGCATTTT.

This rearrangement joins TRBV7-3 to TRBJ1-6, with D possibly being TRBD1 (6 bases). Germline CDR1 SGHTA, CDR2 FQGTGA. The V end lost 5 bases, the J end lost 7 bases, and 6 bases lay between the germline ends. This CDR3 comprises 12 residues. The CDR3 loop reads CASSTGNSPLHF. The CDR3 DNA reads TGTGCCAGCAGCACAGGGAATTCACCCCTCCACTTT.

The chain uses TRBV3-1 (or the pseudogene TRBV3-2) and TRBJ2-7; TRBD1 agrees at 9 bases. This CDR3 contains 16 residues. Germline V gene sequence: CDR1 LGHDT, CDR2 YNNKEL (reference sequence). J was trimmed by 5 bases and V by 1 base; bases with no gene match: 9. CDR3 DNA: TGTGCCAGCAGCCAAGCGGGGACAGGGCGTCAACACGAGCAGTACTTC. It is translated as CASSQAGTGRQHEQYF.

The CDR3 spells CASTKGRDGTEAFF. CDR3 DNA: TGTGCCAGCACCAAAGGGAGGGACGGGACTGAAGCTTTCTTT. V is TRBV2 and J is TRBJ1-1; a possible D gene is TRBD1 (5 bases). Germline CDR1 SNHLY, CDR2 FYNNEI. CDR3 length: 14 amino acids. V dropped 7 bases and J dropped 5 bases, with 17 bases sitting between them.

The genes are TRBV19 and TRBJ1-6; D gene uncertain. The germline V gene has CDR1 LNHDA and CDR2 SQIVND (reference sequence). The CDR3 has 16 amino acids. V was cut by 0 bases and J by 6 bases, with 12 bases left in between. DNA for the CDR3: TGTGCCAGTAGTATAGATAGGGTTCTGCGTAATTCACCCCTCCACTTT. This encodes CASSIDRVLRNSPLHF.

This clone was observed once. The rearrangement uses TRBV28 and TRBJ1-2; D might be TRBD1 (6 bases). This CDR3 contains 12 residues. Germline loops: CDR1 MDHEN, CDR2 SYDVKM. V dropped 8 bases and J dropped 4 bases, with 11 bases sitting between them. The CDR3 loop reads CASGWDTYGYTF. DNA for the CDR3: TGTGCCAGCGGGTGGGACACCTATGGCTACACCTTC.